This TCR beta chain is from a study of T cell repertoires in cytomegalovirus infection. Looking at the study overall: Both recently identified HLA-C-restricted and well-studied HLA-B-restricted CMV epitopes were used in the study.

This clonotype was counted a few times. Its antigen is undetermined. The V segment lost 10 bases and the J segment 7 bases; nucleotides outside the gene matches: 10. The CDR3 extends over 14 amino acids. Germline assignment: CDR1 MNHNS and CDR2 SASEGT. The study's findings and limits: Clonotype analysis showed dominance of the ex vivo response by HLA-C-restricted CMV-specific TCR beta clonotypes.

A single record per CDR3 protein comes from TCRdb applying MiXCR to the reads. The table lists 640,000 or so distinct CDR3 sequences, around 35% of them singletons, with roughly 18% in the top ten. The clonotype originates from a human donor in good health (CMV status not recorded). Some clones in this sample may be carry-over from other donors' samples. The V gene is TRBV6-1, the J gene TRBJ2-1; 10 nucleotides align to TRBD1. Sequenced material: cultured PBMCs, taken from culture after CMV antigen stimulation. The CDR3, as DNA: TGTGCCACCTCACCGGGACAGGGGTGGAATGAGCAGTTCTTC. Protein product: CATSPGQGWNEQFF.